Listed here are 9 T cell receptor beta chains from one sample, sequenced in a study of blood T cell repertoires in COVID-19. TCRdb's copy holds only in-frame clones and misses some; the assay was immunoSEQ multiplex PCR. The table records over 250,000 clones, around 90% of them present only once. Sequences were obtained from peripheral blood. The receptors here all came from a woman aged 45 to 65 with COVID-19, enrolled during active disease.

This clone showed up just once. V usage is TRBV28 and J usage is TRBJ1-2; TRBD1 matches at 7 bases. The germline gives CDR1 MDHEN, CDR2 SYDVKM. Trimming took 5 bases from V and 6 from J; bases not matched to a gene: 9. This CDR3 has 14 residues. The CDR3 bases are TGTGCCAGCAGTCCTCTGAGAGGGGGCGATGGCTACACCTTC. Protein product: CASSPLRGGDGYTF.

CDR3 coding DNA: TGTGCCAGTCTGACAGGGTCCGCGGGGAACACTGAAGCTTTCTTT. Its translation is CASLTGSAGNTEAFF. J is TRBJ1-1 and V is TRBV19; TRBD1 matches 7 bases. The germline CDR1 and CDR2 sequences are LNHDA and SQIVND (reference sequence). V shed 8 bases and J 1 base; nucleotides not matched to a gene: 10. This CDR3 has 15 amino acids.

This chain links TRBV18 with TRBJ2-2, with TRBD2 matching over 8 bases. This CDR3 is built from 16 residues. The V gene's germline CDR1 is KGHSH and CDR2 LQKENI. After removal of 1 base from V and 1 base from J, the junction contained 2 bases not matched to a gene. The CDR3 loop is CASSPRSGRNTGELFF. The CDR3, as DNA: TGTGCCAGCTCACCACGCAGCGGGAGGAACACCGGGGAGCTGTTTTTT.

The chain uses TRBV30 and TRBJ1-5; 7 bases are shared with TRBD1. Trimming cost V 0 bases and J 7 bases; bases outside gene matches: 9. CDR3 size: 15 residues. Germline assignment: CDR1 GTSNPN and CDR2 SVGIG (reference sequence). The CDR3 sequence is CAWSVPRTGGQPQHF. CDR3 sequence (DNA): TGTGCCTGGAGTGTCCCCCGGACAGGTGGGCAGCCCCAGCATTTT.

The chain uses TRBV15 and TRBJ2-7; 8 bases align to TRBD2. Germline V CDR1 and CDR2: LNHNV, YYDKDF (reference sequence). The CDR3 totals 16 residues. Trimming at V came to 0 bases and at J to 5 bases, leaving 9 bases not matched to a gene. The CDR3 DNA is TGTGCCACCAGCAGAGATTTAAGCGGGAGAGCTGACGAGCAGTACTTC. Translating it yields CATSRDLSGRADEQYF.

This clone was detected a few times. The V and J genes are TRBV6-5 and TRBJ2-2; possibly TRBD2 for D (5 bases). CDR3 length: 14 residues. Per the germline V gene, CDR1 is MNHEY and CDR2 is SVGAGI. Trimming took off 2 bases at V and 8 bases at J, with 12 bases between the two ends. CDR3 protein: CASSYLDSGGELFF. CDR3 in DNA: TGTGCCAGCAGTTACCTGGACTCGGGGGGGGAGCTGTTTTTT.

This clone showed up just once. This rearrangement joins TRBV5-1 to TRBJ1-1; D is unresolved. The CDR3 sequence is 13 residues long. V lost 7 bases and J 1 base, leaving 11 bases between the germline ends. Germline CDR1 reads SGHRS; CDR2 reads YFSETQ. The CDR3 here is CASQQSRNTEAFF. CDR3 sequence (DNA): TGCGCCAGCCAACAGTCAAGGAACACTGAAGCTTTCTTT.

The chain carries TRBV11-2 and TRBJ1-6; TRBD1 aligns across 10 bases. The CDR3 sequence is 15 residues long. Per the germline V gene, CDR1 is SGHAT and CDR2 is FQNNGV. V lost 4 bases and J lost 10; bases outside the gene matches: 7. The CDR3 loop reads CASSSRTGGLSPLHF. The CDR3 DNA follows: TGTGCCAGCAGCTCGAGGACAGGGGGTTTGTCACCCCTCCACTTT.

This clone was found once. The chain joins TRBV11-2 to TRBJ2-5, with TRBD2 as a possible D gene (6 bases). V lost 7 bases and J 4 bases, leaving 13 bases between the germline ends. CDR1 and CDR2 (germline): SGHAT, FQNNGV. The CDR3 spans 13 residues. For the CDR3, the DNA is TGTGCCAGCAAGGGCCAGGGAGGAGAGACCCAGTACTTC. Encoded protein: CASKGQGGETQYF.